The rows below give T cell receptor beta chains drawn from one sample of a study of PD-1 blockade in classical Hodgkin lymphoma. The repertoire was sequenced with immunoSEQ multiplex PCR; TCRdb's copy has only in-frame clones and lacks some. The sample carries 27,000 or so clones, over 60% recorded once. Specimen: peripheral blood mononuclear cells (PBMCs), collected before the fourth cycle of nivolumab. The source of these receptors is a human donor with classical Hodgkin lymphoma. CDR3s include the opening cysteine and the closing phenylalanine or tryptophan. D genes are given only for firm matches. Where a row states a size, it is once, few, many or the class of an expanded clone; other rows omit it.

-,TRBV19,TRBJ2-4,TRBD1,CASSHSHRGEAKNIQYF,TGTGCCAGTAGCCACTCACACAGGGGGGAGGCCAAAAACATTCAGTACTTC
-,TRBV10-3,TRBJ1-2,-,CAISESTSGLSLYGYIF,TGTGCCATCAGTGAGTCCACGAGTGGACTTTCGCTCTATGGCTACATCTTC
few,TRBV6-5,TRBJ2-2,-,CASRRDTGELFF,TGTGCCAGCAGGAGGGACACCGGGGAGCTGTTTTTT
medium-sized,TRBV19,TRBJ1-1,-,CASSISVSLIMNTEAFF,TGTGCCAGTAGTATATCAGTCAGTCTTATTATGAACACTGAAGCTTTCTTT
few,TRBV7-9,TRBJ2-3,TRBD1,CASMTGYGDTQYF,TGTGCCAGCATGACAGGGTATGGAGATACGCAGTATTTT
-,TRBV2,TRBJ2-5,TRBD2,CASRWASGQETQYF,TGTGCCAGCCGGTGGGCTAGCGGTCAAGAGACCCAGTACTTC
-,TRBV28,TRBJ2-1,-,CASSFQRSFYNEQFF,TGTGCCAGCAGTTTTCAGCGTTCCTTTTACAATGAGCAGTTCTTC
-,TRBV14,TRBJ1-2,-,CASSQVGNYGYTF,TGTGCCAGCAGCCAAGTAGGGAACTATGGCTACACCTTC
-,TRBV29-1,TRBJ2-4,-,CSVELPGGGLNIQYF,TGCAGCGTCGAGCTCCCTGGGGGGGGCCTGAACATTCAGTACTTC
-,TRBV28,TRBJ1-5,-,CASKQHHSNQPQHF,TGTGCCAGCAAGCAACATCATAGCAATCAGCCCCAGCATTTT
-,TRBV7-3,TRBJ2-1,-,CASAPDGRRYNEQFF,TGTGCCAGCGCCCCCGACGGGAGAAGGTACAATGAGCAGTTCTTC
-,TRBV7-9,TRBJ1-2,TRBD1,CASSSTGAGYTF,TGTGCCAGCAGCTCTACAGGGGCTGGCTACACCTTC
-,TRBV7-6,TRBJ2-1,TRBD2,CASSSTGTSLDNEQFF,TGTGCCAGCAGCTCTACCGGGACTAGTCTTGACAATGAGCAGTTCTTC
-,TRBV6-5,TRBJ2-2,-,CASNPAQGVGELFF,TGTGCCAGCAACCCTGCCCAGGGCGTCGGGGAGCTGTTTTTT
-,TRBV15,TRBJ2-5,TRBD1,CATSRHWDRGQRTQYF,TGTGCCACCAGCAGACACTGGGACAGGGGGCAGCGGACCCAGTACTTC
-,TRBV5-5,TRBJ2-3,-,CASSPLGGDGGGTQYF,TGTGCCAGCAGCCCCCTCGGAGGTGACGGAGGGGGTACGCAGTATTTT
once,TRBV6-5,TRBJ1-2,-,CASRLSGNYGYTF,TGTGCCAGCCGCCTCAGCGGCAACTATGGCTACACCTTC
-,TRBV28,TRBJ2-7,-,CASKGGGSSYEQYF,TGTGCCAGCAAGGGGGGCGGGTCCTCCTACGAGCAGTACTTC
-,TRBV20-1,TRBJ2-7,-,CSARDPPEQYF,TGCAGTGCTAGAGACCCCCCCGAGCAGTACTTC
few,TRBV10-2,TRBJ2-7,TRBD2,CASSDRGGASF,TGCGCCAGCAGTGATCGGGGGGGCGCGAGCTTC
medium-sized,TRBV7-8,TRBJ1-2,-,CASSLGIERYTF,TGTGCCAGCAGCTTAGGTATAGAACGCTACACCTTC
-,TRBV7-9,TRBJ2-2,TRBD1,CASSIRDRDFPGELFF,TGTGCCAGCAGCATCAGGGACAGGGACTTCCCCGGGGAGCTGTTTTTT
few,TRBV28,TRBJ1-1,-,CASSPLVRLLNTEAFF,TGTGCCAGCAGTCCACTGGTTCGACTCCTGAACACTGAAGCTTTCTTT
-,TRBV23-1,TRBJ1-2,-,CASSPPQGSYGYTF,TGCGCCAGCAGTCCCCCGCAGGGTAGCTATGGCTACACCTTC
-,TRBV18,TRBJ1-1,-,CASSPPPAGRAEAFF,TGTGCCAGCTCACCACCCCCAGCAGGGAGGGCTGAAGCTTTCTTT
-,TRBV7-9,TRBJ2-3,TRBD2,CASSGRGGRDTQYF,TGTGCCAGCAGCGGTCGGGGGGGCCGAGATACGCAGTATTTT
-,TRBV7-3,TRBJ2-1,TRBD2,CASSLFAGGANEQFF,TGTGCCAGCAGCTTATTTGCGGGAGGTGCCAATGAGCAGTTCTTC
medium-sized,TRBV2,TRBJ2-7,-,CASSEGLYDYEQYF,TGTGCCAGCAGTGAAGGACTGTATGACTACGAGCAGTACTTC
-,TRBV9,TRBJ2-7,TRBD2,CASSVGGGTGREQYF,TGTGCCAGCAGCGTAGGCGGGGGAACGGGCCGCGAGCAGTACTTC
-,TRBV5-6,TRBJ1-2,TRBD1,CASSPGQGLPGYGYTF,TGTGCCAGCAGCCCCGGACAGGGCCTCCCAGGGTATGGCTACACCTTC
-,TRBV19,TRBJ2-7,TRBD2,CASSKSPGTSGLYEQYF,TGTGCCAGTAGTAAATCCCCCGGGACTAGCGGACTTTACGAGCAGTACTTC